The clone carrying this T cell receptor beta chain appeared once. The target antigen is unknown. The data were taken from a study of T cell responses to AZD1222 COVID-19 vaccine. Findings and limits, study-wide: Reportedly, nearly half the spike-specific TCRs target unmutated variant regions. The study found vaccine-associated CD4 TCRs spanning spike, dominant at 160-218 and 743-854. There were mostly white British donors and more females than males, and clonal diversity was possibly underestimated. Baseline seropositives among AZD1222 recipients totaled only five to seven.

TCRdb's copy holds only in-frame clones and misses some; the assay was immunoSEQ multiplex PCR. The sample lists about 97,000 clones, around 93% occurring once. The CDR3 is made up of 13 amino acids. Germline CDR1 LGHNT, CDR2 FRNRAP. Trimming removed 3 bases from V and 7 bases from J, with 9 bases in between. The sequencing here drew on peripheral blood, taken on day 0 of AZD1222 vaccination. The sequence was obtained from an adult in good health. V gene TRBV12-5 combines with J gene TRBJ1-4, with D possibly matching TRBD1 (6 bases). This CDR3 reads CASGFEGGEKLFF. CDR3 DNA: TGTGCTAGTGGTTTTGAGGGGGGTGAAAAACTGTTTTTT.